This T cell receptor (beta chain) was identified during a study of cytomegalovirus exposure and HLA in healthy donors. Overall study: An early release of data contained 80 million to 85 million unique TCRs, which came from HLA-typed donors. Study findings and constraints: Several V segments, TRBV6-2 and TRBV6-3 among them, could not be told apart and were dropped. A later analysis appeared to link common viral pathogens to several of the most significant clusters. Among immune exposure information, only CMV serostatus was available.

As for this clone: Its antigen is not known.

CDR3 length equals 15 residues. V lost 4 bases, J lost 8 bases, and 4 bases stayed unmatched. Germline V lookup: CDR1 LNHDA, CDR2 SQIVND (reference sequence). 60 Vbeta and 13 Jbeta primers were used in PCR. Clones were read by immunoSEQ multiplex PCR, and TCRdb kept only the in-frame ones, dropping some. The sample includes 120,000 or so clones, about 80% of them seen just once. The sample was PBMCs. The TCR sequence derives from a man aged 25 to 40 in good health and CMV-seronegative. This sequence joins TRBV19 and TRBJ2-1; TRBD2 matches 14 bases. The CDR3 protein is CASSTTSGRADEQFF. The CDR3 DNA sequence: TGTGCCAGTAGTACGACTAGCGGGAGGGCCGATGAGCAGTTCTTC.